This TCR beta chain was identified during a study of human T cells and chemical hapten exposure. TCRdb analysed the RACE reads with MiXCR anew, one entry per CDR3 protein. The top ten hold 1.5% of the sample, which has approximately 84,000 distinct CDR3 sequences, about 9% seen once. This clonotype was seen a handful of times. Germline lookup yields CDR1 MNHEY and CDR2 SVGEGT. V lost 5 bases and J lost 0, with 16 bases in between. The CDR3 is 16 amino acids. Time point given: healthy volunteer bleed at 6 weeks. Extraction of total RNA was performed on unfractionated whole blood. This sequence was found in a male donor in good health. Some clones in this sample may be carry-over from other donors' samples. V gene TRBV6-2 or TRBV6-3 combines with J gene TRBJ1-1, with unresolved D. Sequenced input: whole blood. The CDR3, as DNA: TGTGCCAGCAGTCCCCCCCTAACAGAACTGAACACTGAAGCTTTCTTT. Amino acid sequence: CASSPPLTELNTEAFF.